This T cell receptor (beta chain) was captured by sequencing in a study of blood T cell repertoires in COVID-19. Looking at the study overall: The United States, Italy and Spain supplied acute and convalescent COVID-19 samples.

In the original analysis: Reference gene primer amplification yielded estimated nucleated cell counts. The protocol was immunoSEQ multiplex PCR, while the TCRdb copy is restricted to in-frame clones and leaves out a portion. That table is the source of V, J and clone size, and D and trimming were worked out from the DNA. The table includes 80,000 to 100,000 clones, around three quarters detected once. The CDR3 extends over 15 amino acids. V gave up 6 bases and J gave up 1 base, with 13 bases separating them. Germline assignment: CDR1 SNHLY and CDR2 FYNNEI. The TCR sequence derives from a woman in her 70s with acute or convalescent COVID-19. The genes are TRBV2 and TRBJ1-5; D is possibly TRBD1 (6 bases). The sequenced material came from peripheral blood. The CDR3, as DNA: TGTGCCAGCAGCCCGCCGGGGGGCAGCAATCAGCCCCAGCATTTT. It specifies CASSPPGGSNQPQHF.